This TCR beta chain was found in a study of cytomegalovirus exposure and HLA in healthy donors. The study's findings and limits: Reports indicated that the classifier achieved high specificity and sensitivity in diagnosing cytomegalovirus status. One later analysis reportedly identified an Asian-associated ancestry cluster that showed fewer N-insertions than the approximately 700-donor mean. A list of 164 TCR beta chains associated with cytomegalovirus was given.

PCR primers comprised 60 Vbeta and 13 Jbeta primers. The table came from immunoSEQ multiplex PCR; TCRdb's copy has only in-frame clones and leaves some out. The data hold around 130,000 clones, with about 80% observed a single time. Note on this clone: Its antigen remains unidentified.

The CDR3 is 14 amino acids. The germline V gene encodes CDR1 LGHNA and CDR2 YNFKEQ. Trimming cost V 4 bases and J 0 bases, with 4 bases left between them. Sample: PBMCs. This clonotype originated in a woman younger than 30 in good health and CMV-seronegative. The chain joins TRBV4-2 to TRBJ2-6; D gene uncertain. The CDR3 is CASSLSSGANVLTF. DNA of the CDR3: TGTGCCAGCAGCCTCAGCTCTGGGGCCAACGTCCTGACTTTC.